This T cell receptor (beta chain) appears in the sequencing data of a study of T cell responses to AZD1222 COVID-19 vaccine. About the research overall: It was second doses at about 4 or about 12 weeks that were pooled. Points from the study as a whole: Repertoire sampling occurred only after the peak T cell response. CD4 TCRs associated with vaccination spanned spike, dominating at 160-218 and 743-854.

This CDR3 contains 15 residues. Looked up from germline, CDR1 is SGHTA and CDR2 is FQGTGA. The V end was cut by 0 bases, the J end by 2 bases, with 8 bases between. Assay: immunoSEQ multiplex PCR; the TCRdb copy retains only in-frame clones and omits some. The top ten hold less than 30% of the sample, which has 120,000 or so clones, about 89% seen once. A note on this clone: Its antigen is not identified.

This clonotype was obtained from an adult in good health. The chain combines TRBV7-3 with TRBJ1-5, with D hard to call. The sequencing here drew on peripheral blood, taken on day 0 of AZD1222 vaccination. For the CDR3, the DNA is TGTGCCAGCAGCTTAACGGGAGGCGGCAATCAGCCCCAGCATTTT. Amino acids: CASSLTGGGNQPQHF.